A selection of T cell receptor beta chains follows, all from one sample in a study of T-cell reconstitution after alpha-beta-depleted transplantation in children. Using its own MiXCR run on the PCR reads, TCRdb lists one record per CDR3 protein. The data show 250,000 to 300,000 distinct CDR3 sequences, less than 9.5% seen once. The starting material was peripheral blood, obtained 360 days after TCRalphabeta/CD19-depleted stem cell transplant. The receptors were sampled from a female patient aged 2-10 years who had a stem cell transplant for Fanconi anemia, so the T cells may come from the graft donor. The CDR3 runs from the conserved cysteine through the conserved F or W. The D gene is left open where the match is weak. Expanded clones get a size class; other rows say once, few or many, or leave the size out.

length | size | J | D | V | DNA | CDR3
14 | . | TRBJ2-2 | . | TRBV2 | TGTGCCAGCAAGGTCTCGGTTCCCACCGGGGAGCTGTTTTTT | CASKVSVPTGELFF
13 | . | TRBJ1-1 | . | TRBV29-1 | TGCAGCGTTGAAGATGGGGTGAACACTGAAGCTTTCTTT | CSVEDGVNTEAFF
15 | many | TRBJ2-1 | TRBD2 | TRBV10-3 | TGTGCCATCAGTGACTTTCTAGCGGGGTTGGATGAGCAGTTCTTC | CAISDFLAGLDEQFF
14 | . | TRBJ1-1 | . | TRBV7-9 | TGTGCCAGCAGCTATCTGGGGGCGAACCCTGAAGCTTTCTTT | CASSYLGANPEAFF
13 | many | TRBJ1-1 | . | TRBV20-1 | TGCAGTGATGGACAGTTAATGAACACTGAAGCTTTCTTT | CSDGQLMNTEAFF
15 | . | TRBJ1-2 | . | TRBV7-9 | TGTGCCAGCAGCCTTGAGGGGGACCCCAACTATGGCTACACCTTC | CASSLEGDPNYGYTF
14 | . | TRBJ1-5 | . | TRBV7-9 | TGTGCCAGCAGCTTAGGACAGCACAATCAGCCCCAGCATTTT | CASSLGQHNQPQHF
17 | many | TRBJ1-3 | TRBD1 | TRBV15 | TGTGCCACCAGCCAGTTTTCCGGGACAGGACCAGAAAACACCATATATTTT | CATSQFSGTGPENTIYF
15 | many | TRBJ1-1 | . | TRBV5-4 | TGTGCCAGCAGCTTGGCCGCAGGGAGGAACACTGAAGCTTTCTTT | CASSLAAGRNTEAFF
17 | . | TRBJ2-7 | TRBD1 | TRBV20-1 | TGCAGCTCTAGGGGCCAGGGGGCGGCTAGCTCGCAGTACGAGCAGTACTTC | CSSRGQGAASSQYEQYF
16 | many | TRBJ1-2 | . | TRBV15 | TGTGCCACCAGCAGAGATCCCGGAGCAGGGTCGGGAGGCTACACCTTC | CATSRDPGAGSGGYTF
16 | few | TRBJ1-1 | . | TRBV7-8 | TGTGCCAGCAGCTTTGGGTTTAGGGGTCCAAACACTGAAGCTTTCTTT | CASSFGFRGPNTEAFF
13 | many | TRBJ1-2 | . | TRBV20-1 | TGCAGTGCAACCAGGGGAGGGAACTATGGCTACACCTTC | CSATRGGNYGYTF
16 | many | TRBJ1-6 | . | TRBV27 | TGTGCCAGCAGTCCGAGACCTAGCTCCTATAATTCACCCCTCCACTTT | CASSPRPSSYNSPLHF
15 | many | TRBJ2-2 | TRBD1 | TRBV5-1 | TGCGCCAGCAGTAGCACCGGGACAGTTACCGGGGAGCTGTTTTTT | CASSSTGTVTGELFF
13 | few | TRBJ1-2 | . | TRBV5-1 | TGCGCCAGCAGCTTGGGTCCCAACCATGGCTACACCTTC | CASSLGPNHGYTF
12 | many | TRBJ2-3 | . | TRBV28 | TGTGCCAGCAGGAAAGACGCAGATACGCAGTATTTT | CASRKDADTQYF
14 | . | TRBJ2-7 | . | TRBV9 | TGTGCCAGCAGCGTCGCTAGTGTCTCCCACGAGCAGTACTTC | CASSVASVSHEQYF
16 | many | TRBJ2-3 | . | TRBV7-9 | TGTGCCAGCAGCTTAGCCGGGACCCAGATCACAGATACGCAGTATTTT | CASSLAGTQITDTQYF
15 | many | TRBJ2-2 | . | TRBV6-2/TRBV6-3 | TGTGCCAGCAGCCGACGGATGGCGAACACCGGGGAGCTGTTTTTT | CASSRRMANTGELFF
14 | few | TRBJ1-2 | TRBD1 | TRBV20-1 | TGCAGTGCCATGAACCGGGACAGGTACTATGGCTACACCTTC | CSAMNRDRYYGYTF
13 | few | TRBJ2-7 | TRBD1 | TRBV20-1 | TGCAGTGCTCTCCGGGACAGGGTCTACGAGCAGTACTTC | CSALRDRVYEQYF
14 | many | TRBJ2-3 | TRBD2 | TRBV20-1 | TGCAGTGCTAGAGATGCGGGGGGCACAGATACGCAGTATTTT | CSARDAGGTDTQYF
13 | many | TRBJ2-4 | TRBD2 | TRBV28 | TGTGCCAGCAGTTCGGGGGGGGAAAACATTCAGTACTTC | CASSSGGENIQYF